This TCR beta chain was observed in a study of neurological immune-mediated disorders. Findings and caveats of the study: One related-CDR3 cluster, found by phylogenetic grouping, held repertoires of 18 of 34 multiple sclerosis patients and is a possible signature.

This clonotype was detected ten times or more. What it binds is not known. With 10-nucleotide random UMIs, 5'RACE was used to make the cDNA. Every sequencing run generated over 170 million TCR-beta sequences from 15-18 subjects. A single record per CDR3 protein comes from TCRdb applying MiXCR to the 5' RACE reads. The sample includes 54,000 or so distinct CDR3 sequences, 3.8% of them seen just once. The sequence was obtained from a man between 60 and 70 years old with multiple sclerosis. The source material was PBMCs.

CDR3 coding DNA: TGCAGTGTCCCTAACAGAGTCAATGGCTACACCTTC. Its translation is CSVPNRVNGYTF. The chain joins TRBV20-1 to TRBJ1-2; D call uncertain. Trimming removed 7 bases at V and 6 bases at J, with 15 bases between. CDR1 is DFQATT and CDR2 is SNEGSKA in the germline V gene (reference sequence). This CDR3 spans 12 amino acids.